These T cell receptor beta chains were read from a single sample in a study of blood T cells in healthy people across ages. TCRdb reprocessed the 5' RACE reads via MiXCR and lists one record per CDR3 protein. The table shows 650,000 to 1,000,000 distinct CDR3 sequences, with about half occurring only once. Sequencing was performed on blood. These receptors originate from a man aged 80 or over in good health. Each CDR3 is given with its conserved first and last residue. The order of the fields is J gene, V gene, clone size, CDR3 length, D gene, CDR3 DNA, CDR3 protein. The D gene is left open where the match is weak. Only some rows state a clone size, as once, few, many or a class for expanded clones.

>TRBJ1-1|TRBV30|NA|11|NA
TGTGCCAGCCACCGGGACGGTGAAGCTTTCTTT
CASHRDGEAFF
>TRBJ2-2|TRBV6-1|NA|17|TRBD2
TGTGCCAGCAGCCTGGGACTAGCGGGACGCCAGGGCGGGGAGCTGTTTTTT
CASSLGLAGRQGGELFF
>TRBJ2-7|TRBV29-1|many|14|NA
TGCAGCGTTGAAGCCTCGGGGACCCCCTACGAGCAGTACTTC
CSVEASGTPYEQYF
>TRBJ2-5|TRBV7-2|NA|13|NA
TGTGCCAGCAGACCAACTTACCAAGAGACCCAGTACTTC
CASRPTYQETQYF
>TRBJ2-1|TRBV11-3|NA|17|NA
TGTGCCAGCAGCTTCCACAGCTTCCGGGACGCTTACAATGAGCAGTTCTTC
CASSFHSFRDAYNEQFF
>TRBJ2-7|TRBV7-2|NA|15|TRBD2
TGTGCCCGCAGCTTAACTAGCGCGAGCTCCTACGAGCAGTACTTC
CARSLTSASSYEQYF
>TRBJ2-1|TRBV7-9|NA|16|TRBD2
TGTGCCAGCAGCTTAAGTGGCGGGAGGGGTAACAATGAGCAGTTCTTC
CASSLSGGRGNNEQFF
>TRBJ1-5|TRBV5-1|NA|14|NA
TGCGCCAGCATCTCGAGGGCCGTTAATCAGCCCCAGCATTTT
CASISRAVNQPQHF
>TRBJ1-2|TRBV29-1|NA|13|NA
TGCAGCGATAGAGGGGTAGGCAACTATGGCTACACCTTC
CSDRGVGNYGYTF
>TRBJ2-1|TRBV5-1|NA|16|TRBD1
TGCGCCAGCAGCTTGGACAGGGGTATGGCCCACAATGAGCAGTTCTTC
CASSLDRGMAHNEQFF
>TRBJ2-7|TRBV20-1|few|15|NA
TGCAGTGCAATTCTAACACGGGACACATCCTACGAGCAGTACTTC
CSAILTRDTSYEQYF
>TRBJ1-2|TRBV6-1|once|16|NA
TGTGCCAGCAGTGAAGGGATGGGGCTTCGCGCCTATGGCTACACCTTC
CASSEGMGLRAYGYTF
>TRBJ2-3|TRBV5-6|NA|14|NA
TGTGCCAGCAGCTTTGGGCTCATCACAGATACGCAGTATTTT
CASSFGLITDTQYF
>TRBJ2-1|TRBV10-3|few|16|NA
TGTGCCATCAGTGAGGTGACGATGCGGTCCTACAATGAGCAGTTCTTC
CAISEVTMRSYNEQFF
>TRBJ1-2|TRBV7-9|few|15|TRBD1
TGTGCCAGCAGCTTAGCGGGACAGGGGGCCTATGGCTACACCTTC
CASSLAGQGAYGYTF
>TRBJ2-3|TRBV29-1|NA|11|NA
TGCAGTGGACTCTGGGCAGATACGCAGTATTTT
CSGLWADTQYF
>TRBJ2-7|TRBV5-1|NA|12|NA
TGCGCCAGCAGCTTTGAGGGAGGCGAGCAGTACTTC
CASSFEGGEQYF
>TRBJ1-2|TRBV5-1|NA|14|NA
TGCGCCAGCAGCTTGGCCCAGGAAGGGAATGGCTACACCTTC
CASSLAQEGNGYTF
>TRBJ2-6|TRBV27|few|17|NA
TGTGCCAGCAGTTTAGGGACCCCAAGCTCTGGGGCCAACGTCCTGACTTTC
CASSLGTPSSGANVLTF
>TRBJ2-5|TRBV28|NA|15|TRBD2
TGTGCCAGCGGAATCACAGCTAGCGGGATAAAGACCCAGTACTTC
CASGITASGIKTQYF
>TRBJ2-7|TRBV15|NA|14|NA
TGTGCCACCAGCAGAGGCCCCCCGGGAGAAACCCAGTACTTC
CATSRGPPGETQYF
>TRBJ2-3|TRBV3-1|NA|15|NA
TGTGCCAGCAGCCCCGCGGCTAGCCTCACAGATACGCAGTATTTT
CASSPAASLTDTQYF
>TRBJ1-5|TRBV6-6|NA|12|NA
TGTGCCAGCAGGACGGGAGATCAGCCCCAGCATTTT
CASRTGDQPQHF
>TRBJ1-1|TRBV28|NA|13|TRBD1
TGTGCCAGCTGGGGACAGGGGGAAACTGAAGCTTTCTTT
CASWGQGETEAFF
>TRBJ2-1|TRBV3-1|NA|12|TRBD2
TGTGCCAGCTCGGGAGGGAGCGGGACCGAGTTCTTC
CASSGGSGTEFF
>TRBJ2-3|TRBV25-1|NA|13|TRBD2
TGTGCCAGCGAGAAGCGGGAGACAGATACACAGTATTTT
CASEKRETDTQYF
>TRBJ2-7|TRBV20-1|few|13|NA
TGCAGTGCTAGAATAACCGTCAGCTACGAGCAGTACTTC
CSARITVSYEQYF
>TRBJ2-3|TRBV7-2|NA|17|TRBD2
TGTGCCAGCAGCCTCCAGACTAGCGGAGCAAACACAGATACGCAGTATTTT
CASSLQTSGANTDTQYF
>TRBJ2-5|TRBV29-1|NA|13|TRBD1
TGCAGCGTGAGGGACAGGGCGGAAGAGACCCAGTACTTC
CSVRDRAEETQYF
>TRBJ1-1|TRBV2|few|12|NA
TGTGCCAGCAGTGAGGGACGGGTGAAAGCTTTCTTT
CASSEGRVKAFF
>TRBJ2-7|TRBV20-1|NA|14|TRBD1
TGCAGTGCTAGAAAAATCGGACAGGGGTACGAGCAGTACTTC
CSARKIGQGYEQYF
>TRBJ2-2|TRBV5-1|NA|19|TRBD2
TGCGCCAGCAGCTTGAATCCCAGCGGGAGCGGGGGTGACACCGGGGAGCTGTTTTTT
CASSLNPSGSGGDTGELFF
>TRBJ2-1|TRBV19|NA|16|TRBD2
TGTGCCAGTAGTATTCAGCGGGGAGATGCGGGGAATGAGCAGTTCTTC
CASSIQRGDAGNEQFF
>TRBJ2-5|TRBV27|few|15|TRBD2
TGTGCCAGCAGTTTATATGGTAGCGGGCAAGAGACCCAGTACTTC
CASSLYGSGQETQYF
>TRBJ2-7|TRBV4-2|NA|15|TRBD2
TGTGCCAGCAACCAAGTCTTAGCGGGAGACAATGAGCAGTACTTC
CASNQVLAGDNEQYF
>TRBJ2-1|TRBV7-6|once|19|TRBD2
TGTGCCAGCAGCTTAGACCCCCCCGGACTAGCGGGCTTATGGGGTGAGCAGTTCTTC
CASSLDPPGLAGLWGEQFF
>TRBJ2-7|TRBV12-3/TRBV12-4|NA|15|TRBD1
TGTGCCAGCAGTTCTCGGGACAGGGCTACAGTAGAGCAGTACTTC
CASSSRDRATVEQYF
>TRBJ2-1|TRBV7-8|NA|15|TRBD2
TGTGCCAGCAGCCCCGGGAGGGGGGAATACAATGAGCAGTTCTTC
CASSPGRGEYNEQFF
>TRBJ2-1|TRBV5-1|NA|15|NA
TGCGCCAGCAGCTTATCTGACAGGACCTACAATGAGCAGTTCTTC
CASSLSDRTYNEQFF
>TRBJ2-4|TRBV29-1|NA|15|NA
TGCAGCGTCAGACAAGGGGGTCCCGCCGAGAATGAGCGGTACTTC
CSVRQGGPAENERYF